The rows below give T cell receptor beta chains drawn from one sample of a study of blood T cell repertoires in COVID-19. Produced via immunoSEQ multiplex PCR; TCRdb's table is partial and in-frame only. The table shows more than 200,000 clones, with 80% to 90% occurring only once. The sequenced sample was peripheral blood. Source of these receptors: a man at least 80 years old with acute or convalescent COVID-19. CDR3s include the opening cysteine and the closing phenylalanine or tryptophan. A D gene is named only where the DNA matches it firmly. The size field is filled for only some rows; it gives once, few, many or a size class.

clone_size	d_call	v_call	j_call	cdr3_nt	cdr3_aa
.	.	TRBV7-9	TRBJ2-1	TGTGCCAGCAGCTTAGAGCGGAATGAGCAGTTCTTC	CASSLERNEQFF
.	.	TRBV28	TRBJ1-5	TGTGCCAGCAAGGGCAGGGCCCAGCATTTT	CASKGRAQHF
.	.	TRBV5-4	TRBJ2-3	TGTGCCAGCAGCTTGGAAGGGGTTGGCACAGATACGCAGTATTTT	CASSLEGVGTDTQYF
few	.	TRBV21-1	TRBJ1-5	TGTGCCAGCAGCTTTCGACCGGGACAGGGGGAAAATCAGCCCCAGCATTTT	CASSFRPGQGENQPQHF
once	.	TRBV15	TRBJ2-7	TGTGCCACCAGCAGAGATTACGCCGGGGAGCAGTACTTC	CATSRDYAGEQYF
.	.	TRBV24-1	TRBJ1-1	TGTGCCACCAGTGACTTTGACGAGGCTGAAGCTTTCTTT	CATSDFDEAEAFF
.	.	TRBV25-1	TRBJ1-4	TGTGCCAGCAGTGCCCTGGACAGACTCAATGAAAAACTGTTTTTT	CASSALDRLNEKLFF
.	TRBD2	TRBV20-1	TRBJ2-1	TGCAGTGCTAGTAGGCCTAGCGGGCCCAATGAGCAGTTCTTC	CSASRPSGPNEQFF
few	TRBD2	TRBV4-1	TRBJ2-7	TGCGCCAGCAGCCAAGAGGCGGGACTAGCGGGAGAACCCTCCTACGAGCAGTACTTC	CASSQEAGLAGEPSYEQYF
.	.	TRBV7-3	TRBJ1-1	TGTGCCAGCAGCTCAACACCGGGAACTGAAGCTTTCTTT	CASSSTPGTEAFF
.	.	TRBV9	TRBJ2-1	TGTGCCAGCAGCGGTGGACAGTTCAGACATGAGCAGTTCTTC	CASSGGQFRHEQFF
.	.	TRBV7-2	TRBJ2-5	TGTGCCAGCAGCCTGGTAACAGGAATTCAAGAGACCCAGTACTTC	CASSLVTGIQETQYF
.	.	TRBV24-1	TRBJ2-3	TGTGCCACCGCGGGGGCAAGCACAGATACGCAGTATTTT	CATAGASTDTQYF
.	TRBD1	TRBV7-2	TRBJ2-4	TGTGCCAGCAGCCCGTCTACAGGGGGCTGGAACATTCAGTACTTC	CASSPSTGGWNIQYF
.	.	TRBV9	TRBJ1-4	TGTGCCAGCAGCGTAGAAGGGGTAGGGGAAAAACTGTTTTTT	CASSVEGVGEKLFF
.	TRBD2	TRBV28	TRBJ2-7	TGTGCCAGCAGTCAACGACTAGCGGGAGGGCCGCTTCCGTACTTC	CASSQRLAGGPLPYF
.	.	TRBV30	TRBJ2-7	TGTGCCTGGAGTTCACAGGGCTACGAGCAGTACTTC	CAWSSQGYEQYF
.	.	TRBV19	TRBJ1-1	TGTGCCAGTAGTATGGGGGCGCTTGAGACTGAAGCTTTCTTT	CASSMGALETEAFF
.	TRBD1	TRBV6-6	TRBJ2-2	TGTGCCAGCAGACGACAGGGATCGAACACCGGGGAGCTGTTTTTT	CASRRQGSNTGELFF
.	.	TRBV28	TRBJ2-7	TGTGCCAGCAGGGAGTTTCACGAGCAGTACTTC	CASREFHEQYF
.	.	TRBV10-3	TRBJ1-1	TGTGCCATCAGTGCGCGACAGGTCAAGAACACTGAAGCTTTCTTT	CAISARQVKNTEAFF
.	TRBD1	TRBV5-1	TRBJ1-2	TGCGCCAGCAGCTCTCTCCCAGGGGGCTTAGCTGGCTACACCTTC	CASSSLPGGLAGYTF
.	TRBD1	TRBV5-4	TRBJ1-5	TGTGCCAGCAGCTTCACAGGGGGGCGTCAGCCCCAGCATTTT	CASSFTGGRQPQHF
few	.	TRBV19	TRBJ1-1	TGTGCCAGTAGGGGTCTGGCCCAGAGAGGCGGCACTGAAGCTTTCTTT	CASRGLAQRGGTEAFF
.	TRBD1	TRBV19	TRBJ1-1	TGTGCCAGTAGTAGACAGGGGACGATCACTGAAGCTTTCTTT	CASSRQGTITEAFF
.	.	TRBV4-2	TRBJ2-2	TGTGCCAGCAGCCCCCCTAAGGGGGAAGGGACCGGGGAGCTGTTTTTT	CASSPPKGEGTGELFF
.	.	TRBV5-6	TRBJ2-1	TGTGCCAGCAGGCTGAGGGCGAAGTTCAATGAGCAGTTCTTC	CASRLRAKFNEQFF
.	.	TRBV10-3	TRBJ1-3	TGTGCCATCGGGCGACAGGATCTTAACTCTGGAAACACCATATATTTT	CAIGRQDLNSGNTIYF
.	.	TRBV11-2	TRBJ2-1	TGTGCCAGCAGCTTAGTCAGTGGTTTTTACAATGAGCAGTTCTTC	CASSLVSGFYNEQFF
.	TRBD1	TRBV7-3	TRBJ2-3	TGTGCCAGCAGCAACCGACAGGGGGTTAGCACAGATACGCAGTATTTT	CASSNRQGVSTDTQYF
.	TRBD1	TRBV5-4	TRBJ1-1	TGTGCCAGCAGCGGAAACCAGGGGGCTGACACTGAAGCTTTCTTT	CASSGNQGADTEAFF
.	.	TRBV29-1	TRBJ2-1	TGCAGCGTTGAAGATTGGGTAGGGGCCCAGTACAATGAGCAGTTCTTC	CSVEDWVGAQYNEQFF
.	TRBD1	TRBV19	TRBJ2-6	TGTGCCAGTGGGGACAGGAGATTCTCTGGGGCCAACGTCCTGACTTTC	CASGDRRFSGANVLTF
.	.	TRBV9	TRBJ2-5	TGTGCCAGCAGCGTCACAGGAACCCAAGAGACCCAGTACTTC	CASSVTGTQETQYF
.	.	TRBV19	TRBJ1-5	TGTGCCAGTAGTATAAAGGCCAGGGAGGATCCAATTCCTCAGCCCCAGCATTTT	CASSIKAREDPIPQPQHF
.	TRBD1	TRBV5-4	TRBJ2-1	TGTGCCAGCAGCCCCTATCGACAGGGCTCCCACAATGAGCAGTTCTTC	CASSPYRQGSHNEQFF
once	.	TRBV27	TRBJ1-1	TGTGCCAGCAGTTTATCGGGGGGTGGGGGGAAAGCTTTCTTT	CASSLSGGGGKAFF
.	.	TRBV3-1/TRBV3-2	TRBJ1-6	TGTGCCAGCAGCCAAGAAGCGCGGTGGATCAATTCACCCCTCCACTTT	CASSQEARWINSPLHF
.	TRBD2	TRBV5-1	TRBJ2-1	TGCGCCAGCAGCCAGGGACTAGCGGGGAGGAATGAGCAGTTCTTC	CASSQGLAGRNEQFF
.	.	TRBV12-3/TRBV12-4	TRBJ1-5	TGTGCCAGCACCGGGGGTAGCAATCAGCCCCAGCATTTT	CASTGGSNQPQHF
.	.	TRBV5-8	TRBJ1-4	TGTGCCAGCAGCCTCACAATTGAACTGTTTTTT	CASSLTIELFF
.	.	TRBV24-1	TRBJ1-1	TGTGCCACCAGTGACAGGTTGAACACTGAAGCTTTCTTT	CATSDRLNTEAFF
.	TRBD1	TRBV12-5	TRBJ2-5	TGTGCTAGTGGTTTGGGACTTGGGCGGGGGACAGGGGGCGAGGAGACCCAGTACTTC	CASGLGLGRGTGGEETQYF
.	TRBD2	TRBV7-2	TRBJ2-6	TGTGCCAGCAGCTCCGGACTAGCGGGGGGCTCTGGGGCCAACGTCCTGACTTTC	CASSSGLAGGSGANVLTF
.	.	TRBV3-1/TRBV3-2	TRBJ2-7	TGTGCCAGCAGCCAAGACTCAGTCTCCTACGAGCAGTACTTC	CASSQDSVSYEQYF
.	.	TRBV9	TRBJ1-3	TGTGCCAGCAGCGTAGCCCCCGGGGGAATGGGGATCTCTGGAAACACCATATATTTT	CASSVAPGGMGISGNTIYF
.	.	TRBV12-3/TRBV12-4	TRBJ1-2	TGTGCCAGCAGTTTAACAGGACCCTATGGCTACACCTTC	CASSLTGPYGYTF
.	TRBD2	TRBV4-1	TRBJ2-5	TGCGCCAGCAGCCCAAGGCAACTAGCGGGGGGTGAGACCCAGTACTTC	CASSPRQLAGGETQYF
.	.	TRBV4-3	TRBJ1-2	TGCGCCAGCAGCCAAGTTGAAGGGGCCCCCAACTATGGCTACACCTTC	CASSQVEGAPNYGYTF
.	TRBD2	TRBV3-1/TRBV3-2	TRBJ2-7	TGTGCCAGCAGCCAAGGCGTAGCGGGGATTGACGAGCAGTACTTC	CASSQGVAGIDEQYF
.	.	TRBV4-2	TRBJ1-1	TGTGCCAGCAGCCAGACTTTGAACACTGAAGCTTTCTTT	CASSQTLNTEAFF
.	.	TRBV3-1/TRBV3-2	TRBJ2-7	TGTGCCAGCAGCCAAGCTTACTCCAGGACGGGATCTGTCGGGAAGCACTTC	CASSQAYSRTGSVGKHF
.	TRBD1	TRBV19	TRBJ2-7	TGTGCCAGTAGTACCGGGGGACAGGGACCGCGGGAGCAGTACTTC	CASSTGGQGPREQYF
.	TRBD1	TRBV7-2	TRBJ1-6	TGTGCCAGCAGCTTACGACAGGGGAATAATTCACCCCTCCACTTT	CASSLRQGNNSPLHF
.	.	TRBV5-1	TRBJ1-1	TGCGCCAGCAGCCCTCCCTCACAGGGTGAGACTGAAGCTTTCTTT	CASSPPSQGETEAFF
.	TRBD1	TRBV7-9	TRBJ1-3	TGTGCCAGCAGCTTTTCACAGGGGCGCGGAAACACCATATATTTT	CASSFSQGRGNTIYF
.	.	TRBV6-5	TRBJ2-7	TGTGCCAGCAGATCGGACAGCTACGAGCAGTACTTC	CASRSDSYEQYF